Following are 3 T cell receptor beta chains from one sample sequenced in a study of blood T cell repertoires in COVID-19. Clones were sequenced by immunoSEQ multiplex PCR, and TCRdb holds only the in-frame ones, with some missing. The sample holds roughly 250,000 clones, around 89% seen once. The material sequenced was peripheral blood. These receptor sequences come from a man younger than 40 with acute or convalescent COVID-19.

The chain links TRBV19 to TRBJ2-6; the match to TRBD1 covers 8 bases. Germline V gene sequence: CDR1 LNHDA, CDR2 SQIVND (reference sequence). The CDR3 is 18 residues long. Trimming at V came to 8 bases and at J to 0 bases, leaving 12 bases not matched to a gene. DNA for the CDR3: TGTGCCAGTCTCGCTCCGGGACAGGTCTACTCTGGGGCCAACGTCCTGACTTTC. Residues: CASLAPGQVYSGANVLTF.

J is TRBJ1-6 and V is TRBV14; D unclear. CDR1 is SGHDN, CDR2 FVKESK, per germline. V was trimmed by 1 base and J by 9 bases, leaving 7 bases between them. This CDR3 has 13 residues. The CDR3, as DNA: TGTGCCAGCAGCCAAGTTTTCGGTTCACCCCTCCACTTT. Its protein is CASSQVFGSPLHF.

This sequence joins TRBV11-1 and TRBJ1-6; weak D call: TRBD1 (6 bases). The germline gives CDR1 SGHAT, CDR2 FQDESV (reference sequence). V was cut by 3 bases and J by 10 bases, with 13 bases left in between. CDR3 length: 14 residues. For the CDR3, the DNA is TGTGCCAGCAGCTTCAGGGGTGTAGGATCACCCCTCCACTTT. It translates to CASSFRGVGSPLHF.